The clone carrying this T cell receptor (beta chain) was recorded only once. These data originate in a study of blood T cell repertoires in COVID-19. The CDR3 consists of 13 residues. V lost 0 bases to trimming and J lost 7 bases, with 7 bases between them. The germline gives CDR1 SGHTA, CDR2 FQGNSA. Per the original data handling: The authors estimated nucleated cell counts from reference gene primer amplification. Only in-frame clones appear in the TCRdb table, and some are missing; sequencing was by immunoSEQ multiplex PCR. That table gives V, J and clone size, and the DNA gave D and trimming. The repertoire holds about 260,000 clones, with about 87% as singletons.

The receptor comes from a woman in her 40s with acute or convalescent COVID-19. V is TRBV7-2 and J is TRBJ2-1; D call uncertain. What was sequenced was peripheral blood. The CDR3 coding sequence is TGTGCCAGCAGCTTAGCGCTACGGAATGAGCAGTTCTTC. Protein product: CASSLALRNEQFF.